The sequence of this T cell receptor (beta chain) was determined in a study of blood T cell repertoires in COVID-19. For the study at large: Spain, Italy and the United States supplied samples that represented acute and convalescent COVID-19.

Seattle-derived patients entered the study during active infection and were followed longitudinally. As handled by the study authors: The assay estimated nucleated cells by amplifying reference gene primers. TCRdb's copy holds only in-frame clones and misses some; the assay was immunoSEQ multiplex PCR. D and trimming were read from the DNA, whereas the V and J calls and clone size are those reported in that table. The table includes about 150,000 clones, about 85% detected once. In germline, CDR1 is KGHSH, CDR2 LQKENI. This CDR3 has 17 amino acids. V gave up 5 bases and J gave up 0 bases; unmatched junction bases: 7.

The source is a woman between 70 and 85 years old with COVID-19, enrolled during active disease. This chain joins TRBV18 and TRBJ1-5; 10 bases align to TRBD1. The material sequenced was peripheral blood. CDR3 DNA: TGTGCCAGCTCAATGGGACAGGGGTCCTATAGCAATCAGCCCCAGCATTTT. Amino acid sequence: CASSMGQGSYSNQPQHF.